This record concerns one TCR beta chain sequence. The antigen is undetermined. The CDR3 sequence is 14 residues long. V lost 1 base to trimming and J lost 8 bases; unmatched junction nucleotides: 8. Germline V gene sequence: CDR1 SGHNT, CDR2 YENEEA. These data are taken from a study of T cell responses to AZD1222 COVID-19 vaccine. Profiled with immunoSEQ multiplex PCR; TCRdb holds only in-frame clones, not every one. The sample includes about 93,000 clones, over 85% of them seen just once. Overall study results and limits: Repertoire sampling happened only post peak T cell response. Clonal diversity was possibly underestimated; the donors were predominantly white British and more often female. Receipt of two AZD1222 doses was followed by a rise in Spike-specific TCR breadth and depth. As reported, nearly half of all spike-specific TCRs target variant regions that are unmutated.

This receptor was identified in an adult in good health. The material sequenced was peripheral blood, taken on day 0 of MenACWY control vaccination. This chain joins TRBV11-3 and TRBJ2-7; 7 bases map to TRBD1. The CDR3 protein is CASSLVVGRGKQYF. In nucleotides, the CDR3 is TGTGCCAGCAGCTTAGTGGTCGGCAGGGGGAAGCAGTACTTC. Based on the CDR3 plus reference TRBV11-3 and TRBJ2-7, the full variable domain is EAGVVQSPRYKIIEKKQPVAFWCNPISGHNTLYWYLQNLGQGPELLIRYENEEAVDDSQLPKDRFSAERLKGVDSTLKIQPAELGDSAVYLCASSLVVGRGKQYFGPGTRLTVT.